This T cell receptor beta chain derives from a study of post-analysis software for immune sequencing data. Study results and caveats: When patients were compared with controls, a handful of TRBV segments were more frequent, TRBV5-6, TRBV5-1 and TRBV20-1 among them.

As for this clonotype: Its antigen is not identified.

Every TCR beta cDNA library bore unique molecular identifiers. TCRdb ran MiXCR on the PCR reads and lists one entry per CDR3 protein. The repertoire holds hundreds of thousands of distinct CDR3 sequences, with less than 35% as singletons. With 3 bases clipped from V and 7 bases from J, the junction kept 10 bases outside the gene matches. This CDR3 has 15 amino acids. Germline-derived CDR1 and CDR2 are DFQATT and SNEGSKA (reference sequence). J is TRBJ2-1 and V is TRBV20-1; 9 bases match TRBD2. The source of this sequence is a girl under 18 with multiple sclerosis. The sequenced material came from blood. CDR3 in amino acids: CSARALAGGGNEQFF. The CDR3 coding sequence is TGCAGTGCTAGGGCACTAGCGGGCGGGGGAAATGAGCAGTTCTTC.